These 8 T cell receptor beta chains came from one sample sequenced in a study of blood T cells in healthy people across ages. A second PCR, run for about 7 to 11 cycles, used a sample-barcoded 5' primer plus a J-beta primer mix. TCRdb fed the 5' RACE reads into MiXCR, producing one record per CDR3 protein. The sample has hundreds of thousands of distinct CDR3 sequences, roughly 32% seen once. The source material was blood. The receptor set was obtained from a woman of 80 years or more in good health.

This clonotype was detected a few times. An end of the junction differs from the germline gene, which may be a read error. DNA for the CDR3: TGCGCCAGCAGCTCCGCGCCAACAGGAGAAAAACCGTTTTTT. Amino acid sequence: CASSSAPTGEKPFF. The chain joins TRBV5-1 to TRBJ1-4; D is possibly TRBD1 (5 bases). Per the germline V gene, CDR1 is SGHRS and CDR2 is YFSETQ. The CDR3 is made up of 14 amino acids.

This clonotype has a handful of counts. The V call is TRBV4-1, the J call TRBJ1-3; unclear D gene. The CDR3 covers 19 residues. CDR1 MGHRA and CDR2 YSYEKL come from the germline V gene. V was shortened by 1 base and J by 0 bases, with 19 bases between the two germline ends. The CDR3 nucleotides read TGCGCCAGCAGCCAAGTTCCTGGTCTGGACCAAAGCTCTGGAAACACCATATATTTT. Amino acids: CASSQVPGLDQSSGNTIYF.

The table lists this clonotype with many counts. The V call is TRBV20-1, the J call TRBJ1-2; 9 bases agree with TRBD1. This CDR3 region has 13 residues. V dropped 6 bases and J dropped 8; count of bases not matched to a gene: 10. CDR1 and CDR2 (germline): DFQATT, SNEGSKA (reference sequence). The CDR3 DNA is TGCAGTGCCGGACAGGGGATTCTTAAGGGCTACACCTTC. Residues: CSAGQGILKGYTF.

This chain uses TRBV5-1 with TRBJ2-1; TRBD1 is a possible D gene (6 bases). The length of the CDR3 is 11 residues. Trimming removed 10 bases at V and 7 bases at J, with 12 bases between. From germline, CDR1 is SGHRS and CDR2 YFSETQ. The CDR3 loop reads CARHRDNEQFF. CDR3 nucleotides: TGCGCCCGACACAGGGATAATGAGCAGTTCTTC.

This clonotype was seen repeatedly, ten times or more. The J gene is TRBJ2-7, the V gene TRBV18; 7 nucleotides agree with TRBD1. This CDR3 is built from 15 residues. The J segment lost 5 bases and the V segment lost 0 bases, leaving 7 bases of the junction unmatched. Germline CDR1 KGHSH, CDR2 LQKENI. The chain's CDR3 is CASSPPYNRGHEQYF. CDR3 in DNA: TGTGCCAGCTCACCACCATATAACAGGGGCCACGAGCAGTACTTC. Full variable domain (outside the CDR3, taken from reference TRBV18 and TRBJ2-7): NAGVMQNPRHLVRRRGQEARLRCSPMKGHSHVYWYRQLPEEGLKFMVYLQKENIIDESGMPKERFSAEFPKEGPSILRIQQVVRGDSAAYFCASSPPYNRGHEQYFGPGTRLTVT.

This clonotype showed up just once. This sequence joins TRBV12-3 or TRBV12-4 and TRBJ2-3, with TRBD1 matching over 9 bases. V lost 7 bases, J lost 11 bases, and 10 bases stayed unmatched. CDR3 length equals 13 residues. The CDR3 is CASTRDRADVQYF. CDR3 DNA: TGTGCCAGCACGCGGGACAGGGCAGATGTGCAGTATTTT.

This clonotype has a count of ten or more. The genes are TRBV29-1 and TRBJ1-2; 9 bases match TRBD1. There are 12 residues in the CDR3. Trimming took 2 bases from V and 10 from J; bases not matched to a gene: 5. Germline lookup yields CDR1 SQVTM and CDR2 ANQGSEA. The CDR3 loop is CSVETGGDAYTF. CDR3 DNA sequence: TGCAGCGTTGAAACAGGGGGCGATGCCTACACCTTC.

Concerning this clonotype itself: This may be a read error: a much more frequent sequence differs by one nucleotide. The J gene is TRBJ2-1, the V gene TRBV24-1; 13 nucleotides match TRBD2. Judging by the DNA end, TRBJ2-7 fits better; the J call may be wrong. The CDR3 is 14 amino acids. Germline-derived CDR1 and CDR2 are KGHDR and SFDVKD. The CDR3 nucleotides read TGTGCCACCGGGACTAGCGGGGATTACAATGAGCAGTACTTC. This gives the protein CATGTSGDYNEQYF.